This TCR beta chain came from a study of cytomegalovirus exposure and HLA in healthy donors. Overall study context: Some 85 million unique TCRs, all from HLA-typed donors, were included in an early release of the data. Membership in the Caucasian-associated ancestry cluster was found for 81% of a few hundred genotyped donors.

General observations from the study: Per a prior analysis, the majority of TCR beta V segments were productive roughly 90% or roughly 30% of the time. An apparent linkage of common viral pathogens to several of the most significant clusters emerged in a later analysis.

Use of 60 Vbeta and 13 Jbeta primers characterized the PCR. Generated by immunoSEQ multiplex PCR, the TCRdb table keeps only in-frame clones and is missing some. There are 95,000 to 100,000 clones in the sample; around 85% occur only once, and about 4.3% lies in the top ten. V was trimmed by 7 bases and J by 5 bases, leaving 17 bases between them. Germline assignment: CDR1 MNHNS and CDR2 SASEGT. The CDR3 has 15 residues. For this clone: Its antigen is still unknown.

V is TRBV6-1 and J is TRBJ2-2; a possible D gene is TRBD1 (7 bases). The sequence came from a man younger than 40 in good health and CMV-seronegative. Material: PBMCs. The CDR3 spells CASNRRQGGTGELFF. CDR3 bases: TGTGCCAGCAATAGGAGACAGGGAGGAACCGGGGAGCTGTTTTTT.